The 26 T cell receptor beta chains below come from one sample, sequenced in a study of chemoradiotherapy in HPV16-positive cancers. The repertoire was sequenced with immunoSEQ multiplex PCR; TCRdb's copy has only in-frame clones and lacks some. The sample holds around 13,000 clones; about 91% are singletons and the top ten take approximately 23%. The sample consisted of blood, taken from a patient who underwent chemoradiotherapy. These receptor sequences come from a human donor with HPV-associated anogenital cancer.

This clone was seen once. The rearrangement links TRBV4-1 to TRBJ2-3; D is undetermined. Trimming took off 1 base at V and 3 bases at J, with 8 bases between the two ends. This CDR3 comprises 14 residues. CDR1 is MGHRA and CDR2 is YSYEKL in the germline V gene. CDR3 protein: CASSQVVTTDTQYF. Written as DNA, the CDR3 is TGCGCCAGCAGCCAAGTCGTAACGACAGATACGCAGTATTTT.

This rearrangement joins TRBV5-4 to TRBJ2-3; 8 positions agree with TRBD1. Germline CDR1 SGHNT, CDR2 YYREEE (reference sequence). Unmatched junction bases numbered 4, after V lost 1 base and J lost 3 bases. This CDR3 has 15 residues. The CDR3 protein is CASSLSGGRTDTQYF. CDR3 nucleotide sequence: TGTGCCAGCAGCTTGTCAGGGGGCCGGACAGATACGCAGTATTTT.

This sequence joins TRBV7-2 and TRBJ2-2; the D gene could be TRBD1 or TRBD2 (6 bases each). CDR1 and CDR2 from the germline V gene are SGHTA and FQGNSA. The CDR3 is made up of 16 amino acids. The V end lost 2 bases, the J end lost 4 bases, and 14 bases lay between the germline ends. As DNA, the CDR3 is TGTGCCAGCAGCTTACGATGGGGGGCCACCACCGGGGAGCTGTTTTTT. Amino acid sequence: CASSLRWGATTGELFF. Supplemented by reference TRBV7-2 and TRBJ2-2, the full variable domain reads GAGVSQSPSNKVTEKGKDVELRCDPISGHTALYWYRQSLGQGLEFLIYFQGNSAPDKSGLPSDRFSAERTGGSVSTLTIQRTQQEDSAVYLCASSLRWGATTGELFFGEGSRLTVL.

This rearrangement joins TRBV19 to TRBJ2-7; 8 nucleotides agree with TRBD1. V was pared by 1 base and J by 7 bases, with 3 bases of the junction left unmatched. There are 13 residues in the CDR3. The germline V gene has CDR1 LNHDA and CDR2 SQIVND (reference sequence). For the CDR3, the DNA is TGTGCCAGTAGTATAGCCAGGGGGCTTGAGCAGTACTTC. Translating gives CASSIARGLEQYF.

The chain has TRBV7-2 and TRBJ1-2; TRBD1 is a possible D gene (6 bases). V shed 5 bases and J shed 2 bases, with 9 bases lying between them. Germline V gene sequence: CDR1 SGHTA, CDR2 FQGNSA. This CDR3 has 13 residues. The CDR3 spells CASSPQGNYGYTF. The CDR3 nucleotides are TGTGCCAGCAGCCCACAGGGAAACTATGGCTACACCTTC.

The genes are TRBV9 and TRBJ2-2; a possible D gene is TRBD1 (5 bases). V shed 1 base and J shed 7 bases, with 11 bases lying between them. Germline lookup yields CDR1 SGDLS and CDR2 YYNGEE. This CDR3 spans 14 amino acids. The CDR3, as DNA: TGTGCCAGCAGCGTAAGGCAGGGCGGCGGGGAGCTGTTTTTT. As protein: CASSVRQGGGELFF.

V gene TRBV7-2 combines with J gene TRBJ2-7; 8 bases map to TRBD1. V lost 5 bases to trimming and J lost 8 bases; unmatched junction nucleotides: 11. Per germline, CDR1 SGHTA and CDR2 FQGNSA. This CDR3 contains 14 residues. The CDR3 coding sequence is TGTGCCAGCAGCACAACCCCGACAGGGGATAAGCAGTACTTC. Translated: CASSTTPTGDKQYF.

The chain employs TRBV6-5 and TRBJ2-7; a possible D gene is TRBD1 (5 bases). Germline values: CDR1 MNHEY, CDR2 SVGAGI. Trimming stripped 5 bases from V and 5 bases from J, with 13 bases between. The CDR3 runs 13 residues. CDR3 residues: CASSRQGFNEQYF. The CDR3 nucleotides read TGTGCCAGCAGTCGTCAGGGCTTTAACGAGCAGTACTTC.

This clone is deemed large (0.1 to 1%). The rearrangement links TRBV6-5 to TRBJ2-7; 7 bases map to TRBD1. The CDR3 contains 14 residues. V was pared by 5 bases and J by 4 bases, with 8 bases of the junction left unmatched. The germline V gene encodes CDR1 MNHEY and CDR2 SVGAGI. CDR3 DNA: TGTGCCAGCAGTCACGGGACAGACAAGTACGAGCAGTACTTC. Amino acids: CASSHGTDKYEQYF.

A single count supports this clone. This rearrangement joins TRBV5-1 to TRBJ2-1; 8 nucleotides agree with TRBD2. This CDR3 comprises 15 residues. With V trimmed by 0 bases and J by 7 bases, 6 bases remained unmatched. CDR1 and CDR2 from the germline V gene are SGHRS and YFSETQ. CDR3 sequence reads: CASSLAGGGRNEQFF. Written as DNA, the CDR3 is TGCGCCAGCAGCTTGGCCGGGGGGGGGAGGAATGAGCAGTTCTTC.

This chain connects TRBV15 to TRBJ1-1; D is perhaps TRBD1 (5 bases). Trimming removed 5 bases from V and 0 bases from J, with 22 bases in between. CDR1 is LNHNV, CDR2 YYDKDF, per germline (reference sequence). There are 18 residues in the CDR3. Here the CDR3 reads CATSFSTGPRIMNTEAFF. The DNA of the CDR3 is TGTGCCACCAGCTTCTCCACGGGACCCCGGATCATGAACACTGAAGCTTTCTTT.

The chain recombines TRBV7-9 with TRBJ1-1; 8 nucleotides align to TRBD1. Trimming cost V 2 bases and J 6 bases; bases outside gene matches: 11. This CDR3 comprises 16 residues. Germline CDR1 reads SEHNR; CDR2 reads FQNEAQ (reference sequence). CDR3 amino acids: CASSLRQGANDAEAFF. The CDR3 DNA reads TGTGCCAGCAGCTTACGGCAGGGGGCGAATGACGCTGAAGCTTTCTTT.

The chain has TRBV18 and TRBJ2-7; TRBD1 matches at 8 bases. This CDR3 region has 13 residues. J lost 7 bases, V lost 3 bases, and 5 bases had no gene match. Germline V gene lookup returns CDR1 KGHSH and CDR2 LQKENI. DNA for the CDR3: TGTGCCAGCTCACCGCGGACAGGGCTGGAGCAGTACTTC. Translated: CASSPRTGLEQYF.

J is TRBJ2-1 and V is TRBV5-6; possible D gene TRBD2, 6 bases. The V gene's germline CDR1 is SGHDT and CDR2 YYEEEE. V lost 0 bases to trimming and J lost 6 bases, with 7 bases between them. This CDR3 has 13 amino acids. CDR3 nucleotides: TGTGCCAGCAGCTTGGCAGCGGGCAATGAGCAGTTCTTC. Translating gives CASSLAAGNEQFF.

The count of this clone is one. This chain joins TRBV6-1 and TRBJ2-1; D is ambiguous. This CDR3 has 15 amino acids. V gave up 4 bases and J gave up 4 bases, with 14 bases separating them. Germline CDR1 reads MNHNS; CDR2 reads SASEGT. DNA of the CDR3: TGTGCCAGCAGTGCAAGCACCCTCCATTACAATGAGCAGTTCTTC. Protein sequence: CASSASTLHYNEQFF.

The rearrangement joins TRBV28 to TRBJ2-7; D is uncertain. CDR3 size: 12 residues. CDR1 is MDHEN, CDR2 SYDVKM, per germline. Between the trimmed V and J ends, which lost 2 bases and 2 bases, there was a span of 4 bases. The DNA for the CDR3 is TGTGCCAGCAGTTTAGGTACCTACGAGCAGTACTTC. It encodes CASSLGTYEQYF. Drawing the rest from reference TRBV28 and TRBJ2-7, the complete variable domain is DVKVTQSSRYLVKRTGEKVFLECVQDMDHENMFWYRQDPGLGLRLIYFSYDVKMKEKGDIPEGYSVSREKKERFSLILESASTNQTSMYLCASSLGTYEQYFGPGTRLTVT.

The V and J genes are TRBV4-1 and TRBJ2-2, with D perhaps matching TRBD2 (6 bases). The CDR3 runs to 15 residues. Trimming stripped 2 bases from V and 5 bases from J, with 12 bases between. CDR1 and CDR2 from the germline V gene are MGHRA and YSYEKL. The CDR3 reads CASSQSGVGTGELFF. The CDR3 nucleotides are TGCGCCAGCAGCCAATCGGGGGTAGGGACCGGGGAGCTGTTTTTT.

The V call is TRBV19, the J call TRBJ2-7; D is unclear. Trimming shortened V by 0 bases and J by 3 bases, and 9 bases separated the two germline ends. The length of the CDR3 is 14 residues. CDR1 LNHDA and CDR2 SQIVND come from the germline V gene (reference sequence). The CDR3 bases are TGTGCCAGTAGTATAGAGGATTCGATCTACGAGCAGTACTTC. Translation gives CASSIEDSIYEQYF. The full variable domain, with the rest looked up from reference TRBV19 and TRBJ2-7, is DGGITQSPKYLFRKEGQNVTLSCEQNLNHDAMYWYRQDPGQGLRLIYYSQIVNDFQKGDIAEGYSVSREKKESFPLTVTSAQKNPTAFYLCASSIEDSIYEQYFGPGTRLTVT.

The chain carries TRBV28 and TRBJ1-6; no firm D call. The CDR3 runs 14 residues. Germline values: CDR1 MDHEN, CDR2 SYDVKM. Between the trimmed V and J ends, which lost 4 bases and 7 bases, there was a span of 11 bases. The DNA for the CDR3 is TGTGCCAGCAGTTCTCCCGGGAACAATTCACCCCTCCACTTT. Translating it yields CASSSPGNNSPLHF.

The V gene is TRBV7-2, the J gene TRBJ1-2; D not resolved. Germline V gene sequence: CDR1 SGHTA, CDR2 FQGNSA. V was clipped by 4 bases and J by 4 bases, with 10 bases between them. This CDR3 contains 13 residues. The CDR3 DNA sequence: TGTGCCAGCAGCTCATTAGGGCCCTATGGCTACACCTTC. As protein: CASSSLGPYGYTF.

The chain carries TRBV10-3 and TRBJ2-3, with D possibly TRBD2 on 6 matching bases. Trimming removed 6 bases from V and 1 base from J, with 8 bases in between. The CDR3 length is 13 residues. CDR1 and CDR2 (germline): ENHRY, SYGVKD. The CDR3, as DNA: TGTGCCATCAGAAAGCGGGGCACAGATACGCAGTATTTT. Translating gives CAIRKRGTDTQYF.

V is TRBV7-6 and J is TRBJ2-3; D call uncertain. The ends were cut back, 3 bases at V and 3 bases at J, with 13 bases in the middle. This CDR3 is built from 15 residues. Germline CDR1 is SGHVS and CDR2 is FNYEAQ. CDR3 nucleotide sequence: TGTGCCAGCAGCTTCGGCCCATCGGAGACAGATACGCAGTATTTT. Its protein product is CASSFGPSETDTQYF.

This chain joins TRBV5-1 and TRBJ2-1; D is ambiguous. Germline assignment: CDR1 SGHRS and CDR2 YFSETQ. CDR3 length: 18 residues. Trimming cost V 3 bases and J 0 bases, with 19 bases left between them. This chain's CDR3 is CASSSGPYKRSSYNEQFF. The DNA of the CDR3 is TGCGCCAGCAGCTCGGGCCCATACAAAAGGAGCTCCTACAATGAGCAGTTCTTC.

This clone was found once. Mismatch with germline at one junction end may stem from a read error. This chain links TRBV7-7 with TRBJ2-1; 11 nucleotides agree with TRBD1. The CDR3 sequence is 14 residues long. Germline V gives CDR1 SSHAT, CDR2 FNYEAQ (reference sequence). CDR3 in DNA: TGTGCTAGCAGCCAGGGGACAGGGGGGAATGAGCAGTTCTTC. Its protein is CASSQGTGGNEQFF. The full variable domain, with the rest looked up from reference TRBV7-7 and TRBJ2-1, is GAGVSQSPRYKVTKRGQDVTLRCDPISSHATLYWYQQALGQGPEFLTYFNYEAQPDKSGLPSDRFSAERPEGSISTLTIQRTEQRDSAMYRCASSQGTGGNEQFFGPGTRLTVL.

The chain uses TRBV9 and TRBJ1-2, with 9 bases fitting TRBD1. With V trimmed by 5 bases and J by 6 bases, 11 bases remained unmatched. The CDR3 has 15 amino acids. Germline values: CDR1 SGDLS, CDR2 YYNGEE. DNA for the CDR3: TGTGCCAGCAGGACCGGGACAGGGTGGGGGGATGGCTACACCTTC. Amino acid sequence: CASRTGTGWGDGYTF.

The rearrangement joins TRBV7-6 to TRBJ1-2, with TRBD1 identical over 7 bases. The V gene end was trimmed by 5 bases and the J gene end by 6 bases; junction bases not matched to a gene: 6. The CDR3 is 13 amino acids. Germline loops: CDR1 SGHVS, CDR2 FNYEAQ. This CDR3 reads CASSQGGTDGYTF. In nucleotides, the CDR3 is TGTGCCAGCAGCCAGGGGGGGACGGATGGCTACACCTTC. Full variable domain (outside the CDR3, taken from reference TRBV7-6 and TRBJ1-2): GAGVSQSPRYKVTKRGQDVALRCDPISGHVSLYWYRQALGQGPEFLTYFNYEAQQDKSGLPNDRFSAERPEGSISTLTIQRTEQRDSAMYRCASSQGGTDGYTFGSGTRLTVV.